Here is one TCR beta chain with its context. These data originate in a study of T cell changes during pregnancy in multiple sclerosis. Measured with immunoSEQ multiplex PCR; TCRdb has only the in-frame clones, and not every one. The table shows 95,000 to 100,000 clones, with approximately 92% occurring only once. With 1 base clipped from V and 2 bases from J, the junction kept 1 base outside the gene matches. The CDR3 loop spans 15 amino acids. Per germline, CDR1 SGHAT and CDR2 FQNNGV. This rearrangement joins TRBV11-2 to TRBJ2-7; 11 bases are a match to TRBD2. Sequenced material: peripheral blood, taken in the second trimester of pregnancy. This TCR was sampled from a female donor with multiple sclerosis, enrolled in a pregnancy study. CDR3 DNA: TGTGCCAGCAGCTTAGGACTAGCGGGGCCCTACGAGCAGTACTTC. Residues: CASSLGLAGPYEQYF.